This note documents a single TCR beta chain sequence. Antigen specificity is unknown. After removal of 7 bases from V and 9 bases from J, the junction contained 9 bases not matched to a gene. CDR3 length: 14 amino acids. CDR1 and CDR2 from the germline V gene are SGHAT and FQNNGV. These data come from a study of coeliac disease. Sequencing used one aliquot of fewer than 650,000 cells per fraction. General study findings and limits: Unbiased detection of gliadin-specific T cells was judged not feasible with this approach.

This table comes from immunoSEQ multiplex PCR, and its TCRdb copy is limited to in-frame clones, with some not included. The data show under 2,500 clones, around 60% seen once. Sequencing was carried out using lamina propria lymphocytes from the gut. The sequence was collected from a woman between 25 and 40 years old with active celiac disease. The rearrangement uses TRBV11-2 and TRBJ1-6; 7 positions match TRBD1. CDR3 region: CASTLGAGGSPLHF. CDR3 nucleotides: TGTGCCAGCACCCTAGGGGCAGGGGGTTCACCCCTCCACTTT. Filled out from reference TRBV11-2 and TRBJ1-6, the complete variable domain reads EAGVAQSPRYKIIEKRQSVAFWCNPISGHATLYWYQQILGQGPKLLIQFQNNGVVDDSQLPKDRFSAERLKGVDSTLKIQPAKLEDSAVYLCASTLGAGGSPLHFGNGTRLTVT.